This T cell receptor (beta chain) was recovered during a study of blood T cell repertoires in COVID-19. Libraries were prepared by immunoSEQ multiplex PCR; TCRdb keeps only in-frame clonotypes and omits some of them. The table has 250,000 to 300,000 clones, roughly 86% seen once; the top ten hold roughly 10%. The germline gives CDR1 MDHEN, CDR2 SYDVKM. This CDR3 has 16 residues. After removal of 5 bases from V and 0 bases from J, the junction contained 4 bases not matched to a gene. This clonotype originated in a woman aged 25-40 years with COVID-19, enrolled during active disease. The sequencing input was peripheral blood. The chain carries TRBV28 and TRBJ2-6, with 7 positions matching TRBD1. Written as DNA, the CDR3 is TGTGCCAGCAGTGCGACAGGGACCTCTGGGGCCAACGTCCTGACTTTC. This translates into CASSATGTSGANVLTF. Using reference TRBV28 and TRBJ2-6 for the parts outside the CDR3, the full variable domain is DVKVTQSSRYLVKRTGEKVFLECVQDMDHENMFWYRQDPGLGLRLIYFSYDVKMKEKGDIPEGYSVSREKKERFSLILESASTNQTSMYLCASSATGTSGANVLTFGAGSRLTVL.